A single sample gave rise to the 15 T cell receptor beta chains below, sequenced in a study of identifying expanded T cells in peripheral blood. TCRdb keeps only in-frame clones here, not all; method: immunoSEQ multiplex PCR. The profile shows around 99,000 clones, 88% of them singletons. The sample was blood. The receptors were sampled from a person aged 18-70 years in good health.

The CDR3 loop is CASGGVGASPYEQYF. The CDR3 nucleotides are TGTGCCAGCGGGGGGGTCGGCGCCTCTCCCTACGAGCAGTACTTC. V usage is TRBV28 and J usage is TRBJ2-7, with 7 nucleotides matching TRBD2. The V and J ends lost 8 bases and 2 bases, in that order; junction bases with no gene match: 12. The germline gives CDR1 MDHEN, CDR2 SYDVKM. The CDR3 extends over 15 amino acids.

The V gene is TRBV7-2, the J gene TRBJ2-1; perhaps D is TRBD1 or TRBD2 (5 bases each). Germline lookup yields CDR1 SGHTA and CDR2 FQGNSA. This CDR3 region has 14 residues. V dropped 7 bases and J dropped 2 bases, with 12 bases sitting between them. CDR3 DNA sequence: TGTGCCAGCACTCGGGACCAAACCTACAATGAGCAGTTCTTC. This encodes CASTRDQTYNEQFF.

The genes are TRBV4-1 and TRBJ2-1; 14 bases match TRBD2. There are 18 residues in the CDR3. J was trimmed by 4 bases and V by 4 bases; bases with no gene match: 9. CDR1 is MGHRA and CDR2 is YSYEKL in the germline V gene. The CDR3 region is CASSLRARTSGRYNEQFF. Here the CDR3 DNA reads TGCGCCAGCAGCCTTCGGGCGCGGACTAGCGGGAGGTACAATGAGCAGTTCTTC.

The chain is built from TRBV2 and TRBJ2-1; a weak D match, TRBD1 (6 bases). CDR3 length equals 14 residues. CDR1 is SNHLY and CDR2 is FYNNEI in the germline V gene. Trimming removed 7 bases at V and 0 bases at J, with 10 bases between. The CDR3: CASMDSLSYNEQFF. The CDR3 bases are TGTGCCAGCATGGACAGCCTCTCCTACAATGAGCAGTTCTTC.

The chain recombines TRBV29-1 with TRBJ2-5; D not resolved. The length of the CDR3 is 14 residues. V was trimmed by 2 bases and J by 3 bases, leaving 13 bases between them. Germline-derived CDR1 and CDR2 are SQVTM and ANQGSEA. CDR3 residues: CSVEWRRVEETQYF. The CDR3 region has the DNA TGCAGCGTTGAATGGCGACGGGTGGAAGAGACCCAGTACTTC. The whole variable domain, remainder taken from reference TRBV29-1 and TRBJ2-5, is SAVISQKPSRDICQRGTSLTIQCQVDSQVTMMFWYRQQPGQSLTLIATANQGSEATYESGFVIDKFPISRPNLTFSTLTVSNMSPEDSSIYLCSVEWRRVEETQYFGPGTRLLVL.

J is TRBJ2-5 and V is TRBV5-1, with D possibly TRBD1 on 5 matching bases. In germline, CDR1 is SGHRS, CDR2 YFSETQ. The CDR3 sequence is 14 residues long. V lost 2 bases and J lost 5, with 13 bases in between. CDR3 sequence reads: CASSFVGVRETQYF. The CDR3 bases are TGCGCCAGCAGCTTCGTAGGGGTACGGGAGACCCAGTACTTC.

As regards this clone: Other DNA sequences in the sample encode the same CDR3. The CDR3 DNA sequence: TGCGCCAGCAGCTTGGTGGGGGGTGAGACCCAGTACTTC. It codes for CASSLVGGETQYF. The rearrangement joins TRBV5-1 to TRBJ2-5, with a tentative D call TRBD2 (6 bases). The V and J ends lost 0 bases and 5 bases respectively, with 8 bases between them. The CDR3 has 13 residues. Germline CDR1 is SGHRS and CDR2 is YFSETQ.

The chain employs TRBV30 and TRBJ1-2, with TRBD1 as a possible D gene (5 bases). V gave up 4 bases and J gave up 7 bases, with 10 bases separating them. CDR3 length equals 11 residues. The germline gives CDR1 GTSNPN, CDR2 SVGIG (reference sequence). The CDR3 spells CAWIRDGGYTF. CDR3 DNA sequence: TGTGCCTGGATCAGGGACGGTGGCTACACCTTC.

The genes are TRBV25-1 and TRBJ2-7; TRBD2 is a possible D gene (5 bases). Looked up from germline, CDR1 is MGHDK and CDR2 is SYGVNS. The CDR3 totals 13 residues. V was trimmed by 2 bases and J by 2 bases, leaving 7 bases between them. The CDR3 region is CASSEAGAYEQYF. The CDR3 DNA sequence: TGTGCCAGCAGTGAAGCCGGGGCCTACGAGCAGTACTTC.

CDR3 sequence reads: CASSESLAYNEQFF. DNA for the CDR3: TGCGCCAGCAGTGAGTCGTTAGCCTACAATGAGCAGTTCTTC. The chain couples TRBV10-1 to TRBJ2-1; no clear D gene. CDR1 WNHNN and CDR2 SYGVQD come from the germline V gene (reference sequence). The CDR3 spans 14 residues. V was shortened by 0 bases and J by 2 bases, with 5 bases between the two germline ends.

The rearrangement uses TRBV27 and TRBJ2-7; TRBD2 matches 11 bases. J gave up 6 bases and V 11 bases, and 15 bases lay outside the gene matches. CDR1 is MNHEY and CDR2 is SMNVEV in the germline V gene (reference sequence). This CDR3 spans 15 amino acids. This chain's CDR3 is CACAQGTSGRGEQYF. Here the CDR3 DNA reads TGTGCCTGTGCCCAGGGGACTAGCGGTAGGGGCGAGCAGTACTTC.

This clone was seen only once. The chain links TRBV5-1 to TRBJ1-2; 8 nucleotides line up with TRBD1. V lost 0 bases and J lost 3; bases outside the gene matches: 7. Germline V gene data show CDR1 as SGHRS and CDR2 as YFSETQ. The CDR3 has 16 residues. The CDR3, as DNA: TGCGCCAGCAGCTTGGGGACAGGGACGGGGGACTATGGCTACACCTTC. This gives the protein CASSLGTGTGDYGYTF.

This clone was observed once. The chain is built from TRBV6-5 and TRBJ2-5; D assignment may be TRBD1 or TRBD2 (5 bases each). Trimming stripped 8 bases from V and 5 bases from J, with 15 bases between. The V gene's germline CDR1 is MNHEY and CDR2 SVGAGI. The CDR3 contains 13 residues. CDR3 DNA: TGTGCCAGCGGGGGTACTTGGAGGGAGACCCAGTACTTC. Protein product: CASGGTWRETQYF.

The rearrangement uses TRBV2 and TRBJ2-7; TRBD1 is a possible D gene (6 bases). This CDR3 contains 14 residues. Germline CDR1 SNHLY, CDR2 FYNNEI. V was clipped by 3 bases and J by 2 bases, with 11 bases between them. CDR3 residues: CASSDRGTTYEQYF. The CDR3, as DNA: TGTGCCAGCAGTGACAGGGGAACTACCTACGAGCAGTACTTC.

This clone showed up just once. This sequence joins TRBV9 and TRBJ2-3; 8 nucleotides match TRBD1. This CDR3 comprises 16 residues. In germline, CDR1 is SGDLS, CDR2 YYNGEE. V trimming: 4 bases; J trimming: 4 bases; junction bases outside the gene matches: 11. The CDR3 DNA reads as TGTGCCAGCAGCCTCCAGACAGGGGTGGTCTCAGATACGCAGTATTTT. Translation: CASSLQTGVVSDTQYF.